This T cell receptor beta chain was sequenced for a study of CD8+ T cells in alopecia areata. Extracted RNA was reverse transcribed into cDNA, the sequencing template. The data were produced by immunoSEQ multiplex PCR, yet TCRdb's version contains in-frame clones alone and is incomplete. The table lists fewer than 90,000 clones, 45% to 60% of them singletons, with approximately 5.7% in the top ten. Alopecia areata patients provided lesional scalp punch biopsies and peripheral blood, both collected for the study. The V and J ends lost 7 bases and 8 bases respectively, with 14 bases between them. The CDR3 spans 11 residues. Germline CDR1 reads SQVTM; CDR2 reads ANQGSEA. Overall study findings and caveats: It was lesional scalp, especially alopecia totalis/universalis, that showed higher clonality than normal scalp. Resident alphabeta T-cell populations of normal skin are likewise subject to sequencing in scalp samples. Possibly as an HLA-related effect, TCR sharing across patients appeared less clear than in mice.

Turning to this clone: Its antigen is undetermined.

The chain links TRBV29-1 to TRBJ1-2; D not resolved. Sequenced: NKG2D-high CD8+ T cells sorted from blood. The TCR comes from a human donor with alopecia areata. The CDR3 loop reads CSGAVDYGYTF. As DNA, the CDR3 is TGCAGCGGCGCAGTAGATTACGGCTACACCTTC. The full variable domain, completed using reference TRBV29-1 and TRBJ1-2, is SAVISQKPSRDICQRGTSLTIQCQVDSQVTMMFWYRQQPGQSLTLIATANQGSEATYESGFVIDKFPISRPNLTFSTLTVSNMSPEDSSIYLCSGAVDYGYTFGSGTRLTVV.